A single sample is the source of the 30 T cell receptor beta chains below, sequenced in a study of lymphopenia after photon versus proton radiotherapy. Data came from immunoSEQ multiplex PCR; TCRdb stores just in-frame clones and leaves some out. The data show roughly 14,000 clones, 70% to 90% seen once. The specimen comprised peripheral blood, sampled from a patient treated with proton-based radiotherapy. The receptors originated from a man between 70 and 80 years old with pancreatic cancer.

The genes are TRBV5-1 and TRBJ1-1; 10 bases match TRBD1. V lost 5 bases, J lost 1 base, and 26 bases stayed unmatched. CDR1 and CDR2 from the germline V gene are SGHRS and YFSETQ. The CDR3 extends over 22 amino acids. Here the CDR3 reads CASSYPSTAGTGVHWGNTEAFF. CDR3 nucleotide sequence: TGCGCCAGCAGTTATCCATCGACGGCCGGGACAGGGGTCCACTGGGGGAACACTGAAGCTTTCTTT.

V usage is TRBV5-1 and J usage is TRBJ1-1, with 7 bases lining up with TRBD1. The CDR3 consists of 15 residues. CDR1 and CDR2 (germline): SGHRS, YFSETQ. The J segment lost 4 bases and the V segment lost 3 bases, leaving 9 bases of the junction unmatched. In DNA form, the CDR3 reads TGCGCCAGCAGCTCCCGGACAGGTTCGGCCACTGAAGCTTTCTTT. Translating it yields CASSSRTGSATEAFF.

V gene TRBV30 combines with J gene TRBJ2-2; TRBD2 agrees at 8 bases. CDR1 is GTSNPN, CDR2 SVGIG, per germline (reference sequence). V was clipped by 0 bases and J by 9 bases; unmatched bases: 12. The CDR3 loop spans 16 amino acids. The chain's CDR3 is CAWSVRGSGVHRELFF. The CDR3 DNA reads TGTGCCTGGAGTGTACGGGGTAGCGGGGTCCACCGGGAGCTGTTTTTT.

This chain connects TRBV2 to TRBJ1-5; tentative D call: TRBD1 (5 bases). Germline assignment: CDR1 SNHLY and CDR2 FYNNEI. The CDR3 totals 13 residues. V dropped 5 bases and J dropped 5 bases, with 10 bases sitting between them. The DNA of the CDR3 is TGTGCCAGCAGTTCAGGGATGGATCAGCCCCAGCATTTT. Translated, it gives CASSSGMDQPQHF.

The chain couples TRBV5-8 to TRBJ2-3; 7 bases map to TRBD2. CDR3 length: 14 amino acids. The ends lost 2 bases at V and 6 bases at J; junction bases unmatched: 6. Germline V gene sequence: CDR1 SGHTS, CDR2 YDEGEE. The CDR3 DNA follows: TGTGCCAGCAGCTTTACGGCGGGAGATGATACGCAGTATTTT. It encodes CASSFTAGDDTQYF.

The chain recombines TRBV29-1 with TRBJ1-2; TRBD1 matches 8 bases. Germline V CDR1 and CDR2: SQVTM, ANQGSEA. The CDR3 totals 14 residues. Trimming at V came to 5 bases and at J to 8 bases, leaving 13 bases not matched to a gene. CDR3 in amino acids: CSVPRPGTGGGYTF. DNA of the CDR3: TGCAGCGTTCCACGCCCCGGGACAGGTGGCGGCTACACCTTC.

The CDR3 is CASSLPPGHTQYF. The CDR3 DNA is TGTGCCAGCAGCTTACCCCCCGGTCATACGCAGTATTTT. The chain recombines TRBV11-3 with TRBJ2-3, with D unresolved. CDR1 and CDR2 from the germline V gene are SGHNT and YENEEA. This CDR3 is 13 amino acids long. Trimming stripped 2 bases from V and 7 bases from J, with 10 bases between.

This clone was picked up a small number of times. The rearrangement uses TRBV12-5 and TRBJ2-1; 9 bases agree with TRBD2. This CDR3 region has 16 residues. CDR1 LGHNT and CDR2 FRNRAP come from the germline V gene. Losses at the gene ends were 1 base for V and 5 bases for J; bases not matched to a gene: 6. The CDR3 DNA sequence: TGTGCTAGTGGTTTGGAGAGGGCGGGAGGGAACAATGAGCAGTTCTTC. Translated, it gives CASGLERAGGNNEQFF.

This chain uses TRBV5-6 with TRBJ1-2; the D is unclear. The V end lost 1 base, the J end lost 4 bases, and 11 bases lay between the germline ends. Germline V lookup: CDR1 SGHDT, CDR2 YYEEEE. This CDR3 has 14 residues. The CDR3 loop is CASSLRATVYGYTF. CDR3 in DNA: TGTGCCAGCAGCTTGAGGGCCACAGTCTATGGCTACACCTTC.

By its share, this clone is large (0.1 to 1%). The rearrangement links TRBV6-1 to TRBJ2-2; no definite D call. The V and J ends lost 1 base and 0 bases respectively, with 6 bases between them. Germline V gives CDR1 MNHNS, CDR2 SASEGT. The CDR3 contains 15 residues. The CDR3 DNA sequence: TGTGCCAGCAGTGAAGGTCCAACGAACACCGGGGAGCTGTTTTTT. Translating it yields CASSEGPTNTGELFF.

The chain has TRBV4-1 and TRBJ1-2; 7 nucleotides align to TRBD1. V shed 2 bases, J shed 7 bases, and the junction held 4 bases outside the gene matches. The germline CDR1 and CDR2 sequences are MGHRA and YSYEKL. This CDR3 region has 13 residues. The CDR3 sequence is CASSQPQGVGYTF. The CDR3 nucleotides are TGCGCCAGCAGCCAACCGCAGGGGGTTGGCTACACCTTC.

The V gene is TRBV12-5, the J gene TRBJ1-1; TRBD1 might be the D (5 bases). Germline values: CDR1 LGHNT, CDR2 FRNRAP. CDR3 length equals 14 residues. Trimming took 1 base from V and 5 from J, leaving 11 bases between them. The CDR3 DNA is TGTGCTAGTGGTTTGGAGTCAGGGAGTACTGAAGCTTTCTTT. Translation gives CASGLESGSTEAFF.

The J gene is TRBJ2-7, the V gene TRBV11-2; 10 nucleotides align to TRBD1. J was trimmed by 11 bases and V by 2 bases; bases with no gene match: 9. Germline V gene sequence: CDR1 SGHAT, CDR2 FQNNGV. CDR3 length equals 14 residues. The CDR3 loop is CASSLRTGQGNKYF. In DNA, the CDR3 is TGTGCCAGCAGCTTACGTACGGGACAGGGGAATAAGTACTTC.

This chain joins TRBV29-1 and TRBJ2-1; 8 nucleotides align to TRBD2. V gave up 4 bases and J gave up 6 bases; unmatched junction bases: 5. This CDR3 has 13 residues. Germline CDR1 and CDR2: SQVTM and ANQGSEA. CDR3 in DNA: TGCAGCGTTGCTCGGGAGGGTGGCAATGAGCAGTTCTTC. Translation: CSVAREGGNEQFF.

The CDR3 DNA reads as TGTGCCAGCGATAGAAGGCGGGGGAAACCTCAGACAACTAATGAAAAACTGTTTTTT. Its protein product is CASDRRRGKPQTTNEKLFF. This rearrangement joins TRBV5-8 to TRBJ1-4, with D maybe TRBD1 (5 bases). In germline, CDR1 is SGHTS, CDR2 YDEGEE. This CDR3 comprises 19 residues. V was shortened by 7 bases and J by 0 bases, with 25 bases between the two germline ends.

The table lists this clone with a count of one. The CDR3 DNA is TGTGCCAGCAGTGCCCGACTAGCGGGTTGGGAGACCCAGTACTTC. It codes for CASSARLAGWETQYF. The J gene is TRBJ2-5, the V gene TRBV2; 10 positions match TRBD2. This CDR3 is built from 15 residues. Germline CDR1 SNHLY, CDR2 FYNNEI. Unmatched junction bases numbered 7, after V lost 4 bases and J lost 5 bases.

The rearrangement links TRBV5-1 to TRBJ2-1; D is uncertain. CDR3 length equals 11 residues. Trimming took off 3 bases at V and 8 bases at J, with 6 bases between the two ends. Looked up from germline, CDR1 is SGHRS and CDR2 is YFSETQ. CDR3 amino acids: CASSSVYEQFF. CDR3 DNA sequence: TGCGCCAGCAGCTCTGTATATGAGCAGTTCTTC.

V and J are TRBV30 and TRBJ2-2; TRBD2 aligns across 7 bases. Trimming removed 0 bases from V and 2 bases from J; junction bases left unmatched: 9. The CDR3 loop spans 17 amino acids. Germline CDR1 and CDR2: GTSNPN and SVGIG (reference sequence). The CDR3 nucleotides read TGTGCCTGGAGTGTAAACGTTCTAGCGGTAAACACCGGGGAGCTGTTTTTT. Encoded protein: CAWSVNVLAVNTGELFF. Using reference TRBV30 and TRBJ2-2 for the parts outside the CDR3, the full variable domain is SQTIHQWPATLVQPVGSPLSLECTVEGTSNPNLYWYRQAAGRGLQLLFYSVGIGQISSEVPQNLSASRPQDRQFILSSKKLLLSDSGFYLCAWSVNVLAVNTGELFFGEGSRLTVL.

The chain is built from TRBV19 and TRBJ2-1, with TRBD1 identical over 8 bases. This CDR3 has 15 residues. The germline V gene encodes CDR1 LNHDA and CDR2 SQIVND (reference sequence). V was clipped by 9 bases and J by 5 bases; unmatched bases: 12. The CDR3 loop is CASHPTGVGHNEQFF. The DNA of the CDR3 is TGTGCCAGCCACCCGACAGGGGTTGGCCACAATGAGCAGTTCTTC.

This clone has more than one count but fewer than ten. The chain couples TRBV5-4 to TRBJ1-5, with D unclear. CDR3 length equals 12 residues. Per germline, CDR1 SGHNT and CDR2 YYREEE (reference sequence). V lost 1 base and J 6 bases, leaving 5 bases between the germline ends. CDR3 residues: CASSLLGQPQHF. The CDR3 nucleotides read TGTGCCAGCAGCTTGTTGGGTCAGCCCCAGCATTTT.

The chain joins TRBV6-6 to TRBJ2-1, with 10 bases that match TRBD2. With 2 bases clipped from V and 5 bases from J, the junction kept 6 bases outside the gene matches. The V gene's germline CDR1 is MNHNY and CDR2 SVGAGI (reference sequence). This CDR3 has 16 residues. The CDR3 is CASSYVGLAEHNEQFF. For the CDR3, the DNA is TGTGCCAGCAGTTACGTTGGACTAGCGGAGCACAATGAGCAGTTCTTC.

In this sample, this clone turned up a few times. This sequence joins TRBV9 and TRBJ1-1; D is undetermined. Deletions cut 0 bases from V and 1 base from J, with 7 bases between. The CDR3 contains 14 residues. Per germline, CDR1 SGDLS and CDR2 YYNGEE. The CDR3 reads CASSVAQTNTEAFF. CDR3 DNA: TGTGCCAGCAGCGTAGCACAGACGAACACTGAAGCTTTCTTT. The full variable domain, with the rest looked up from reference TRBV9 and TRBJ1-1, is DSGVTQTPKHLITATGQRVTLRCSPRSGDLSVYWYQQSLDQGLQFLIQYYNGEERAKGNILERFSAQQFPDLHSELNLSSLELGDSALYFCASSVAQTNTEAFFGQGTRLTVV.

The V call is TRBV7-8, the J call TRBJ1-2; the D gene is possibly TRBD1 (6 bases). Germline V gene data show CDR1 as SGHVS and CDR2 as FQNEAQ. This CDR3 spans 18 amino acids. The V end was cut by 2 bases, the J end by 4 bases, with 23 bases between. The CDR3 DNA follows: TGTGCCAGCAGCTTAAGGGCCCTGGGGATCGCACAGGGCTATGGCTACACCTTC. Its protein is CASSLRALGIAQGYGYTF. Variable domain in full (rest from reference TRBV7-8 and TRBJ1-2): GAGVSQSPRYKVAKRGQDVALRCDPISGHVSLFWYQQALGQGPEFLTYFQNEAQLDKSGLPSDRFFAERPEGSVSTLKIQRTQQEDSAVYLCASSLRALGIAQGYGYTFGSGTRLTVV.

The chain carries TRBV19 and TRBJ2-1; possibly TRBD1 or TRBD2 for D (6 bases each). In germline, CDR1 is LNHDA, CDR2 SQIVND (reference sequence). There are 16 residues in the CDR3. The V end was cut by 5 bases, the J end by 7 bases, with 21 bases between. The CDR3 reads CASSPQGWIGGNEQFF. CDR3 DNA sequence: TGTGCCAGTAGTCCACAGGGCTGGATAGGAGGGAATGAGCAGTTCTTC.

The CDR3 here is CASSKGAGTEAFF. In DNA form, the CDR3 reads TGTGCCAGCAGCAAAGGGGCGGGCACTGAAGCTTTCTTT. The V gene is TRBV7-9, the J gene TRBJ1-1; a possible D gene is TRBD1 (5 bases). V lost 5 bases and J lost 4, with 11 bases in between. Germline V gene lookup returns CDR1 SEHNR and CDR2 FQNEAQ (reference sequence). The CDR3 consists of 13 residues.

This chain connects TRBV5-1 to TRBJ2-3; TRBD1 is a possible D gene (5 bases). The CDR3 runs to 15 residues. CDR1 and CDR2 (germline): SGHRS, YFSETQ. The V gene lost 7 bases and the J gene lost 3 bases, with 18 bases spanning the gap. The CDR3 loop is CASRRSPGKTDTQYF. CDR3 coding DNA: TGCGCCAGCCGACGCTCGCCAGGGAAGACAGATACGCAGTATTTT.

This clone showed up just once. This sequence joins TRBV18 and TRBJ2-1; D is ambiguous. The CDR3 contains 13 residues. CDR1 is KGHSH and CDR2 is LQKENI in the germline V gene. Trimming took off 2 bases at V and 6 bases at J, with 8 bases between the two ends. The CDR3 DNA reads TGTGCCAGCTCACCAGATTCAGGCAATGAGCAGTTCTTC. It is translated as CASSPDSGNEQFF.

The rearrangement links TRBV10-2 to TRBJ2-2, with D maybe TRBD2 (6 bases). Germline lookup yields CDR1 WSHSY and CDR2 SAAADI. V lost 10 bases to trimming and J lost 3 bases, with 18 bases between them. This CDR3 contains 15 residues. The CDR3 bases are TGCGCCACCGTCGGAGGGCGCGGGGACACCGGGGAGCTGTTTTTT. It specifies CATVGGRGDTGELFF.

The CDR3 coding sequence is TGTGCCAGCTCACCACTGGACAGGGGGAGCACAGATACGCAGTATTTT. This codes for CASSPLDRGSTDTQYF. The rearrangement links TRBV18 to TRBJ2-3; 10 positions match TRBD1. This CDR3 spans 16 amino acids. The V gene's germline CDR1 is KGHSH and CDR2 LQKENI. The ends lost 1 base at V and 0 bases at J; junction bases unmatched: 1.

Of note for this clone: Mismatch with germline at one junction end may stem from a read error. This CDR3 is also generated by other DNA sequences in the sample. J is TRBJ2-4 and V is TRBV6-1; D unresolved. Germline-derived CDR1 and CDR2 are MNHNS and SASEGT. The CDR3 consists of 11 residues. CDR3 loop: CASSNKNIQYF. CDR3 nucleotide sequence: TGTGCCAGCAGCAACAAAAATATTCAGTACTTC.